These 3 T cell receptor beta chains originate from one sample sequenced in a study of CD8+ T cells in alopecia areata. Noted treatment: oral pan-JAK inhibitor, 5-10 mg twice daily. RNA was isolated and reverse transcribed to cDNA, the sequencing template. Sequencing used immunoSEQ multiplex PCR; TCRdb keeps in-frame clones, though not all of them. Of about 200,000 clones in the sample, more than 55% were seen once. Sequencing was performed on CD4+ T cells sorted from blood, taken at week 4, from a patient treated with tofacitinib. These receptors came from a human donor with alopecia areata.

The chain couples TRBV27 to TRBJ2-7; D unresolved. Looked up from germline, CDR1 is MNHEY and CDR2 is SMNVEV (reference sequence). The CDR3 spans 13 residues. V lost 10 bases and J lost 5, with 18 bases in between. CDR3 DNA: TGTGCCACACGACCTAGGCCCCTCGACGAGCAGTACTTC. This translates into CATRPRPLDEQYF.

The rearrangement links TRBV6-5 to TRBJ2-7, with TRBD2 matching over 11 bases. The CDR3 consists of 16 residues. Germline trimming cut 2 bases from V and 1 base from J; bases unmatched to any gene: 4. Germline CDR1 reads MNHEY; CDR2 reads SVGAGI. The CDR3 nucleotides read TGTGCCAGCAGTTACCCCCGGACTAGCGGGTCCTACGAGCAGTACTTC. Encoded protein: CASSYPRTSGSYEQYF.

This chain joins TRBV5-1 and TRBJ2-3; 8 nucleotides line up with TRBD1. Trimming removed 3 bases from V and 1 base from J; junction bases left unmatched: 1. The CDR3 sequence is 14 residues long. Germline V gene lookup returns CDR1 SGHRS and CDR2 YFSETQ. CDR3 DNA sequence: TGCGCCAGCAGCTGGGGACAGGGCACAGATACGCAGTATTTT. This gives the protein CASSWGQGTDTQYF.